This T cell receptor beta chain was captured in a study of blood T cell repertoires in COVID-19. In the study overall: Samples of COVID-19 (acute and convalescent) were obtained from the United States, Italy and Spain.

Measured with immunoSEQ multiplex PCR; TCRdb has only the in-frame clones, and not every one. The data hold about 120,000 clones, with around four fifths observed a single time. The sequence derives from a woman in her 70s with acute or convalescent COVID-19. Sample: peripheral blood.

CDR3 residues: CASSLGGRGGPSSYEQYF. CDR3 DNA: TGCGCCAGCAGCCTTGGTGGGAGGGGTGGACCGAGCTCCTACGAGCAGTACTTC. This chain links TRBV5-1 with TRBJ2-7; 7 nucleotides match TRBD2. The CDR3 spans 18 residues. Trimming at V came to 4 bases and at J to 0 bases, leaving 16 bases not matched to a gene. CDR1 and CDR2 from the germline V gene are SGHRS and YFSETQ.